A selection of T cell receptor beta chains follows, all from one sample in a study of blood T cell repertoires in COVID-19. Profiled with immunoSEQ multiplex PCR; TCRdb holds only in-frame clones, not every one. Of some 300,000 clones listed, roughly 90% are singletons. The sample consisted of PBMCs or T cells enriched from blood (not recorded which). The source of these receptors is a woman in her 50s who had been exposed to COVID-19. Each CDR3 is given with its conserved first and last residue. The D gene is left open where the match is weak. The size field is filled for only some rows; it gives once, few, many or a size class.

V: TRBV28
J: TRBJ1-2
size: few
D: .
CDR3: CASRSGTRGYTF
DNA: TGTGCCAGCAGATCGGGAACCCGTGGCTACACCTTC

V: TRBV6-1
J: TRBJ2-1
size: .
D: .
CDR3: CASSEAGTSYNEQFF
DNA: TGTGCCAGCAGTGAAGCAGGGACTTCATACAATGAGCAGTTCTTC

V: TRBV7-9
J: TRBJ2-2
size: .
D: .
CDR3: CASSSPRTRRDGELFF
DNA: TGTGCCAGCAGCTCCCCCCGGACTCGAAGGGACGGGGAGCTGTTTTTT

V: TRBV28
J: TRBJ2-7
size: .
D: TRBD2
CDR3: CASSKRGYGREQYF
DNA: TGTGCCAGCAGTAAGCGGGGGTATGGTCGAGAGCAGTACTTC

V: TRBV5-1
J: TRBJ2-7
size: .
D: .
CDR3: CASSERVSYEQYF
DNA: TGCGCCAGCAGCGAACGGGTCAGCTACGAGCAGTACTTC

V: TRBV7-2
J: TRBJ2-1
size: .
D: TRBD1
CDR3: CASKHGQGAYNEQFF
DNA: TGTGCCAGTAAGCATGGACAGGGGGCGTACAATGAGCAGTTCTTC

V: TRBV5-1
J: TRBJ2-7
size: .
D: .
CDR3: CASSQVYGDEQYF
DNA: TGCGCCAGCAGTCAGGTGTACGGGGACGAGCAGTACTTC

V: TRBV6-5
J: TRBJ1-1
size: .
D: TRBD1
CDR3: CASRTPDRGRDEAFF
DNA: TGTGCCAGCAGGACTCCCGACAGGGGGCGGGATGAAGCTTTCTTT

V: TRBV20-1
J: TRBJ1-4
size: .
D: TRBD1
CDR3: CSASTRDRDKLFF
DNA: TGCAGTGCTAGTACCCGGGACAGGGACAAACTGTTTTTT

V: TRBV19
J: TRBJ1-6
size: .
D: TRBD1
CDR3: CASSIEQGVWSPLHF
DNA: TGTGCCAGTAGTATCGAACAGGGGGTATGGTCACCCCTCCACTTT

V: TRBV14
J: TRBJ2-1
size: .
D: .
CDR3: CASSQDYSGSYEQFF
DNA: TGTGCCAGCAGCCAAGATTATTCCGGGAGCTATGAGCAGTTCTTC

V: TRBV6-5
J: TRBJ1-2
size: .
D: TRBD1
CDR3: CASSRQGINYGYTF
DNA: TGTGCCAGCAGCAGACAGGGGATTAACTATGGCTACACCTTC

V: TRBV2
J: TRBJ1-5
size: .
D: TRBD1
CDR3: CASSGQGDQPQHF
DNA: TGTGCCAGCAGTGGGCAGGGGGATCAGCCCCAGCATTTT

V: TRBV4-2
J: TRBJ2-4
size: .
D: TRBD2
CDR3: CASSQGLAGELAKNIQYF
DNA: TGTGCCAGCAGCCAGGGACTAGCGGGGGAGCTAGCCAAAAACATTCAGTACTTC

V: TRBV9
J: TRBJ1-2
size: .
D: TRBD1
CDR3: CASSGRGQGASGYTF
DNA: TGTGCCAGCAGCGGTCGGGGACAGGGGGCGAGTGGCTACACCTTC

V: TRBV30
J: TRBJ2-2
size: once
D: TRBD1
CDR3: CAWSGDRASVGELFF
DNA: TGTGCCTGGAGTGGAGACAGGGCTTCGGTCGGGGAGCTGTTTTTT

V: TRBV2
J: TRBJ2-3
size: .
D: TRBD1
CDR3: CASGDRGPSDTQYF
DNA: TGTGCCAGCGGAGACAGGGGCCCTTCAGATACGCAGTATTTT

V: TRBV5-8
J: TRBJ1-6
size: .
D: TRBD1
CDR3: CASLPRGQGNSPLHF
DNA: TGTGCCAGCCTACCTCGGGGACAGGGAAATTCACCCCTCCACTTT